The entry that follows covers one T cell receptor (beta chain) sequence. Its target antigen remains unknown. Base quality data are lacking; no much larger clone is found one base away. This sample is part of a study of shared clonotypes between healthy human individuals (dated by TCRdb to 2020 to 2021). Describing the broader study: A few men and two women, aged 18 to 49 years, made up the cohort. For each donor, CD4 naive and CD4 memory were each run on three plates, CD8 naive on two plates, and CD8 memory on one plate. To estimate repertoire size and how much clonotype sharing occurs between individuals, the study deeply sequenced the blood TCR repertoires of roughly 5 healthy adults. Libraries were prepared and TCR repertoires were sequenced by different laboratories using diverse techniques, in order to increase sequencing depth and limit assay-specific biases. Leukapheresis yielded between about 0.85 and 10 billion PBMCs per donor.

Using the deep immunoSEQ assay, TCR CDR3 regions were amplified from genomic DNA by multiplex PCR. Extracted genomic DNA from each cell subset was distributed evenly across all wells of several immunoSEQ 96-well plates, and each plate was treated as a replicate. For sorted subsets, about 210 ng of genomic DNA, equivalent to 25,000 to 35,000 T cell genomes, went into each replicate PCR. The purified libraries were quantified using a Qubit 3.0 fluorometer, sized with a Bioanalyzer 2100, and then quantified again using the KAPA Library Quantification kit. Every immunoSEQ 96-well plate was sequenced on a dedicated single-read 150-cycle Illumina NextSeq 550 flow cell. The study's processing was this. Because the immunoSEQ output held only junctional sequences and lacked quality scores, the filtering could not match the filtering applied to full-length reads. Sequences were annotated with PyIR, a Python wrapper for IgBLAST v1.9, using IMGT germline references to assign V/J genes and CDR3. Reads were filtered out if the reads had weak V/J assignments (E-value above 1e-6), no CDR3, stop codons, out-of-frame junctions, or ambiguous translated residues. V3J clonotypes were defined as sequences sharing an identical inferred V gene, J gene, and CDR3 amino acid sequence. Percentage overlap between repertoires was computed as shared unique clonotypes divided by the size of the smaller repertoire. Repertoire richness was assessed with RTK rarefaction, the Chao1 estimator, and Recon v2.1 estimates of unobserved clonotypes. For all TCRbeta clonotypes obtained by the gDNA method from a few donors, generation probabilities were computed with OLGA. TCRdb provides this immuneACCESS table in a form limited to in-frame rearrangements. Some clones are lacking; in checked studies, under half of them reflect an unresolved V gene, and why the rest are absent is not known. The D gene and trimming were derived from the DNA, and the V and J assignments and clone size from that table. For this sample the table gives hundreds of thousands of clones, of which 80% to 95% were detected only once. About 24% of the sample is in the top ten clones.

The germline V gene supplies CDR1 SGHVS and CDR2 FQNEAQ. The junction carries 13 bases between V and J, which are trimmed by 8 bases and 3 bases respectively. The CDR3 contains 13 residues, cysteine and phenylalanine counted. Only the CDR3 region is kept as DNA, spanning 39 bases read in frame from base 1. CD8 naive samples were obtained by positive selection for CCR7 among CD45RO-negative cells, yielding a CD45RA+CCR7+ population from which TemRA cells were excluded. The donors were healthy, HIV-negative adults with no recently reported acute infections or vaccinations. All donors were Caucasian adults living in Nashville, Tennessee, USA. Blood was collected by leukapheresis, and PBMCs were isolated by Ficoll-Histopaque density gradient centrifugation and then cryopreserved in liquid nitrogen vapor phase. Analytical flow cytometry was used to check the purity and quantity of every magnetically sorted T cell population. Genomic DNA was isolated from every sorted fraction and measured by UV absorbance on a Nanodrop 2000c.

General study outcomes and caveats: Naive subsets generally had larger estimated clonotype richness than memory subsets did. Sharing across several donors was observed for around 5% of naive CD4, around 3.5% of naive CD8, over 2% of memory CD4, and about 0.39% of memory CD8 clonotypes. Because the study included only a small number of donors, the genetic and exposure-history diversity represented was limited. Based on pairwise subsampling, the degree of clonotype sharing among donors was expected to be affected by sequencing depth. Even with the large sequencing depth, rarefaction of the sorted-subset datasets indicated that sequencing was incomplete. Only blood was sampled, and tissue TCR repertoires likely differ from those in blood. Compared with non-shared clonotypes, clonotypes shared by all four sorted-subset donors had higher generation probabilities.

The chain uses TRBV7-8 and TRBJ2-5; the D gene is perhaps TRBD1, from 5 matching bases. The sequence derives from a man aged 25-40 years in good health. The sample consisted of naive CD8+ T cells sorted from blood. This sample's cell subset or site label indicates: CD45RA+CCR7+. The CDR3 region: CASCLGEEETQYF. Here is the DNA: TGTGCCAGCTGTTTAGGGGAAGAAGAGACCCAGTACTTC.